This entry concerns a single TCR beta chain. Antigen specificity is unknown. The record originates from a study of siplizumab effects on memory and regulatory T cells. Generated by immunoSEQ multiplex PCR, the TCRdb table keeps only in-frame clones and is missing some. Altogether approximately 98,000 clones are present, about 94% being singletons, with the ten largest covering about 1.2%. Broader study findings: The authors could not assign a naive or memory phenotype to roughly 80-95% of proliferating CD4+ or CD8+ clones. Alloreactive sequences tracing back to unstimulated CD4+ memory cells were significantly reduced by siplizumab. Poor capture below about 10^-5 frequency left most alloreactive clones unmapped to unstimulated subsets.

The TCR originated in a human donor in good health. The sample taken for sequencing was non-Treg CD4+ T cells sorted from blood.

The CDR3, as DNA: TGTGCCAGTGGTAGGGCTAGCGGGATGGACAATGAGCAGTTCTTC. Translating gives CASGRASGMDNEQFF. The V and J genes are TRBV6-5 and TRBJ2-1, with TRBD2 matching 9 bases. The CDR3 is 15 residues long. Germline-derived CDR1 and CDR2 are MNHEY and SVGAGI. The J segment lost 5 bases and the V segment lost 9 bases, leaving 11 bases of the junction unmatched.